This T cell receptor beta chain is drawn from a study of shared clonotypes between healthy human individuals. Germline V CDR1 and CDR2: LNHDA, SQIVND (reference sequence). The CDR3 consists of 16 residues. V trimming: 6 bases; J trimming: 1 base; junction bases outside the gene matches: 11. With respect to this clone: The antigen remains undetermined.

Study-wide points: Represented genetic and exposure-history diversity was restricted by having few donors.

Sequencing was at deep level. Some clones are missing from TCRdb's copy, which holds only in-frame ones; the method was immunoSEQ multiplex PCR. Among 490,000 or so clones listed, 70% to 80% were seen once. The sequencing sample was made of PBMCs. V usage is TRBV19 and J usage is TRBJ2-7, with 8 bases lining up with TRBD1. The clonotype was recovered from a woman aged 40 to 55 in good health. Some clones in this sample may be carry-over from other donors' samples. The CDR3 coding sequence is TGTGCCAGTAGCCTGGAACCGGGACAGGCTTCCTACGAGCAGTACTTC. It codes for CASSLEPGQASYEQYF.